This T cell receptor beta chain was profiled in a study of blood T cell repertoires in COVID-19. Study as a whole: Sites in the United States, Italy and Spain provided acute and convalescent COVID-19 samples. T cells, B-cell-depleted T cells, or PBMCs supplied cDNA or gDNA.

Original data processing: For nucleated cells, counts were estimated from reference gene primer amplification. Libraries were prepared by immunoSEQ multiplex PCR; TCRdb keeps only in-frame clonotypes and omits some of them. D and trimming come from the DNA, and the V and J calls and clone size come from that table. The sample shows about 430,000 clones, about 87% of them seen only once. Germline V gives CDR1 SGHRS, CDR2 YFSETQ. V lost 0 bases, J lost 2 bases, and 6 bases stayed unmatched. CDR3 length equals 18 residues. The chain carries TRBV5-1 and TRBJ2-1; 12 bases are a match to TRBD2. Sequenced sample: peripheral blood. The source is a man between 18 and 29 years old with COVID-19, enrolled during active disease. CDR3 loop: CASSLGYASGRAYNEQFF. CDR3 DNA: TGCGCCAGCAGCTTGGGTTATGCTAGCGGGAGGGCCTACAATGAGCAGTTCTTC.